Reported below is one T cell receptor beta chain. The data stem from a study of T cell changes during pregnancy in multiple sclerosis. Using immunoSEQ multiplex PCR, the repertoire was profiled, and TCRdb retains in-frame clones only, with some absent. The sample has 90,000 to 120,000 clones; around 94% are singletons. The CDR3 is 13 residues long. The starting material was peripheral blood, obtained in the second trimester of pregnancy. The genes are TRBV21-1 and TRBJ2-2; the table's D gene call, TRBD2, was not cross checked with the DNA. TRBV21-1 is recorded as a pseudogene. The sequence derives from a female donor with multiple sclerosis, enrolled in a pregnancy study. CDR3 DNA: TGTGCCAGGCCGGGAACTTTGACCGGGGAGCTGTTTTTT. Amino acid sequence: CARPGTLTGELFF.